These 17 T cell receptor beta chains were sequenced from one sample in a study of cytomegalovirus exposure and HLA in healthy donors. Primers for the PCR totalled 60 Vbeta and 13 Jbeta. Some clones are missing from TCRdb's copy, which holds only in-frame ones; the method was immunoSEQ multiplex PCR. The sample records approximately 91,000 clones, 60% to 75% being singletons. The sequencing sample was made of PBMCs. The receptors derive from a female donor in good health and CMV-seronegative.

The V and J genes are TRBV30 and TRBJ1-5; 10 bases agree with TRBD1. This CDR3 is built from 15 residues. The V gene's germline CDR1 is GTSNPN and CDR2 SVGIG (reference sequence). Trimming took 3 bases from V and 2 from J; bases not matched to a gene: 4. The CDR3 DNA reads TGTGCCTGGAGCCCCGGGACAGGGGGCAATCAGCCCCAGCATTTT. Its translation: CAWSPGTGGNQPQHF.

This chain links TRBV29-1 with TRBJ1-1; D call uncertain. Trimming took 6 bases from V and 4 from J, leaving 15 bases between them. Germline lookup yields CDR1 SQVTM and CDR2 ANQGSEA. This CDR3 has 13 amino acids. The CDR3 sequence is CSVAGYSGTEAFF. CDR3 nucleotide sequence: TGCAGCGTAGCTGGGTATTCAGGCACTGAAGCTTTCTTT.

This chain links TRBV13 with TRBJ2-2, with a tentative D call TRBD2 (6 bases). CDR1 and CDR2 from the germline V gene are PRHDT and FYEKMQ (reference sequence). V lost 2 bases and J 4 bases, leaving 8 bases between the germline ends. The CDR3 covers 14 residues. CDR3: CASSLNGGTGELFF. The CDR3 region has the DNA TGTGCCAGCAGCTTAAACGGGGGCACCGGGGAGCTGTTTTTT.

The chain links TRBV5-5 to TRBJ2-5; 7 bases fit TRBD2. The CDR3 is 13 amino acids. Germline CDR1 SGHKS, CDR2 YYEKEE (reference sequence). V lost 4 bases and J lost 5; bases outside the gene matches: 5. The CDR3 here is CASSPAGEETQYF. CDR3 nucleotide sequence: TGTGCCAGCAGCCCCGCGGGGGAGGAGACCCAGTACTTC.

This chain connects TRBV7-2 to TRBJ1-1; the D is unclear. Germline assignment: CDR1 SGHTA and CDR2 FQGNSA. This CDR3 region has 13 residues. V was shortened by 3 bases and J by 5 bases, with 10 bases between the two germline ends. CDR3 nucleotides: TGTGCCAGCAGCTTTTATCGGGTTACTGAAGCTTTCTTT. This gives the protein CASSFYRVTEAFF. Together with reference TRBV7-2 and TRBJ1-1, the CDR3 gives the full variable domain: GAGVSQSPSNKVTEKGKDVELRCDPISGHTALYWYRQSLGQGLEFLIYFQGNSAPDKSGLPSDRFSAERTGGSVSTLTIQRTQQEDSAVYLCASSFYRVTEAFFGQGTRLTVV.

For the CDR3, the DNA is TGCGCCAGCAGCCAAGGTTGGCAGAGCCTAGCATACGAGCAGTACTTC. Amino acid sequence: CASSQGWQSLAYEQYF. The chain employs TRBV4-1 and TRBJ2-7; D is possibly TRBD2 (5 bases). Germline V gene sequence: CDR1 MGHRA, CDR2 YSYEKL. The CDR3 loop spans 16 amino acids. V lost 1 base to trimming and J lost 4 bases, with 17 bases between them.

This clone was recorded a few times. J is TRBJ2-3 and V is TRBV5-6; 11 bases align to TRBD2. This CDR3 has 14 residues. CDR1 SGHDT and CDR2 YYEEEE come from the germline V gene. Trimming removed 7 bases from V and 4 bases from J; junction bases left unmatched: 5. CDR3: CASLTSGGADTQYF. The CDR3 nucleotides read TGTGCCAGCCTCACTAGCGGGGGTGCAGATACGCAGTATTTT.

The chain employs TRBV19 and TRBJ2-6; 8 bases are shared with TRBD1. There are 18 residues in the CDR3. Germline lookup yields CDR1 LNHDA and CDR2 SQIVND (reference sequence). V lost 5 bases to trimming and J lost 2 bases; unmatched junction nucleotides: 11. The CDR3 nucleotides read TGTGCCAGTAGTGGCCCGACAGGGGTAGTAGCTGGGGCCAACGTCCTGACTTTC. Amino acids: CASSGPTGVVAGANVLTF.

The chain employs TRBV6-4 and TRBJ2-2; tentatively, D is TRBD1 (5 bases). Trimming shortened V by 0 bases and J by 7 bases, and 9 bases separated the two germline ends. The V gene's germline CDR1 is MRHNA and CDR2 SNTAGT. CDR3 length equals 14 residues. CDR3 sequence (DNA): TGTGCCAGCAGTGACTCGATAGGGGTCGGGGAGCTGTTTTTT. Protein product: CASSDSIGVGELFF.

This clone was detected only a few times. The CDR3 DNA reads TGTGCCAGCAGCCTGGGACTAGCGGGGACACAAGAGACCCAGTACTTC. This encodes CASSLGLAGTQETQYF. The chain links TRBV14 to TRBJ2-5, with 13 bases lining up with TRBD2. Germline V gene lookup returns CDR1 SGHDN and CDR2 FVKESK. Unmatched junction bases numbered 4, after V lost 4 bases and J lost 2 bases. This CDR3 has 16 amino acids.

The CDR3 region is CASSPRTGVTEAFF. In DNA, the CDR3 is TGTGCCAGCAGCCCAAGGACAGGGGTCACTGAAGCTTTCTTT. This chain connects TRBV7-9 to TRBJ1-1; 9 bases match TRBD1. This CDR3 spans 14 amino acids. Per the germline V gene, CDR1 is SEHNR and CDR2 is FQNEAQ (reference sequence). The trim removed 5 bases at V and 4 bases at J, leaving 5 bases unmatched.

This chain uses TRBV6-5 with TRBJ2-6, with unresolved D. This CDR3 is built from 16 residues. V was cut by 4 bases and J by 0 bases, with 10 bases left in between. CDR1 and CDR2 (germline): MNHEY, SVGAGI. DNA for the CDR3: TGTGCCAGCAGTTTGGGCCGTTCCTCTGGGGCCAACGTCCTGACTTTC. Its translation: CASSLGRSSGANVLTF.

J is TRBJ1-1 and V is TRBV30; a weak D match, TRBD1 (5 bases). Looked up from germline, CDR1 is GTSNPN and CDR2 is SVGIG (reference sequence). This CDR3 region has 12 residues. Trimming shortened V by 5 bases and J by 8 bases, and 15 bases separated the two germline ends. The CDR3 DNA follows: TGTGCCTGGGTGACCGACGGGGGGGAAGCTTTCTTT. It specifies CAWVTDGGEAFF.

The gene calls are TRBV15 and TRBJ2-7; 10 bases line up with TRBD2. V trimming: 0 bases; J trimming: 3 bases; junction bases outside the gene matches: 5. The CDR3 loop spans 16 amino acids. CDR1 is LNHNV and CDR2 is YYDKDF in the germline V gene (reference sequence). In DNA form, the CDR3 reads TGTGCCACCAGCAGAGATTCTAGCGGGAGAAACTACGAGCAGTACTTC. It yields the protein CATSRDSSGRNYEQYF.

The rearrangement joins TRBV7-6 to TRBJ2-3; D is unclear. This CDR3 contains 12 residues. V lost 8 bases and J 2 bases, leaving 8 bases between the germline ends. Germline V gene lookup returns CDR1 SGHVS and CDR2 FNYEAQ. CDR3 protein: CASSPVTDTQYF. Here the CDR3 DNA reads TGTGCCAGCTCCCCGGTCACAGATACGCAGTATTTT.

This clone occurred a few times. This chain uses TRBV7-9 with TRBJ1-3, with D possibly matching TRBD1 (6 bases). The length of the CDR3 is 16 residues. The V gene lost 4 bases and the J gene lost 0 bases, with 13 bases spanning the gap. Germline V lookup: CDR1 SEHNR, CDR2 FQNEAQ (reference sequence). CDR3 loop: CASSYSTGISGNTIYF. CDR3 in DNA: TGTGCCAGCAGCTATTCTACAGGGATCTCTGGAAACACCATATATTTT.

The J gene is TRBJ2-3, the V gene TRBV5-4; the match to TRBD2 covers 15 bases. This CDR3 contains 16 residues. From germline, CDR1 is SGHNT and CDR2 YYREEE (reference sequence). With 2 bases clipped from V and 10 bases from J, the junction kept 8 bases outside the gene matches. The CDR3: CASSLPGGLAGGAQYF. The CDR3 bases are TGTGCCAGCAGCTTACCCGGCGGACTAGCGGGAGGGGCGCAGTATTTT.